A selection of T cell receptor beta chains follows, all from one sample in a study of CD8+CD57+ T cells in acquired aplastic anemia. TCRdb re-derived calls from the reads in MiXCR, one entry per CDR3 protein. The table shows 190,000 or so distinct CDR3 sequences, with over 60% occurring only once. Sequenced: sorted CD4+, CD8+, or CD8+CD57+ T cells (not recorded which) from PBMCs. The receptors were gathered from a human donor in good health. Each CDR3 is given with its conserved first and last residue. Each record gives: D gene, V gene, J gene, clone size, CDR3 length, CDR3 DNA, CDR3 protein. D genes are given only for firm matches. Clone size, where shown, is once, few, many, or a class for clones that have expanded.

>-|TRBV9|TRBJ2-2|-|13
TGTGCCAGCAGCGCTACGGGGGCCGGGGAGCTGTTTTTT
CASSATGAGELFF
>-|TRBV25-1|TRBJ1-1|many|11
TGTGCCAGCAGTTATATCACTGAAGCTTTCTTT
CASSYITEAFF
>TRBD2|TRBV7-8|TRBJ2-1|-|18
TGTGCCAGCAGCTTATCGGTACGGGAGGGCTACTCCTACAATGGGCAGTTCTTC
CASSLSVREGYSYNGQFF
>-|TRBV20-1|TRBJ2-3|many|17
TGCAGTGCTAGAGATCGTGAGGAGGACAGTGCAACAGATACGCAGTATTTT
CSARDREEDSATDTQYF
>TRBD1|TRBV28|TRBJ2-2|-|14
TGTGCCAGCAGTTTGGGACAGCTGGCCGGGGAGCTGTTTTTT
CASSLGQLAGELFF
>-|TRBV7-8|TRBJ2-7|many|17
TGTGCCAGCAGCCCCCCGGGCGGGGGCCCCAGCTCCTACGAGCAGTACTTC
CASSPPGGGPSSYEQYF
>-|TRBV11-3|TRBJ2-1|-|15
TGTGCCAGCAGCCCAGGTCTCCGTGGGGAGGATGAGCAGTTCTTC
CASSPGLRGEDEQFF
>-|TRBV7-9|TRBJ2-7|-|11
TGTGCCAGCAGCCCCGGGACTTCTTTAGACTTC
CASSPGTSLDF
>TRBD1|TRBV20-1|TRBJ1-1|-|15
TGCAGTGCTAGAATGTTGGGACAGATGAACACTGAAGCTTTCTTT
CSARMLGQMNTEAFF
>TRBD2|TRBV2|TRBJ2-5|-|15
TGTGCCAGGGGACTAGCGGGAGCCAACCAAGAGACCCAGTACTTC
CARGLAGANQETQYF
>-|TRBV7-9|TRBJ1-6|-|18
TGTGCCAGCAGCTTAGTCGAGGGAGGTGATAAAAGATATTCACCCCTCCACTTT
CASSLVEGGDKRYSPLHF
>TRBD1|TRBV25-1|TRBJ1-5|-|14
TGTGCCAGCAGTGGCGGACAGGACAATCAGCCCCAGCATTTT
CASSGGQDNQPQHF
>-|TRBV20-1|TRBJ2-1|-|14
TGCAGTGCTAGAAAAGGTAGCGGCTTGAATGAGCAGTTCTTC
CSARKGSGLNEQFF
>-|TRBV27|TRBJ2-7|many|14
TGTGCCAGCAGTTTAGGGGCTCTGGCCTACGAGCAGTACTTC
CASSLGALAYEQYF
>-|TRBV7-9|TRBJ1-3|-|16
TGTGCCAGCAGCCTAGCGGGGGGGTACTCTGGAAACACCATATATTTT
CASSLAGGYSGNTIYF
>-|TRBV2|TRBJ1-6|few|13
TGTGCCAGCAGTTCAGGCAGAGAGTCACCCCTCCACTTT
CASSSGRESPLHF
>-|TRBV10-3|TRBJ2-7|-|14
TGTGCCAGCACCCCGGGGAAGAGCTCCTACGAGCAGTACTTC
CASTPGKSSYEQYF
>TRBD1|TRBV10-1|TRBJ1-4|-|16
TGCGCCAGCCCGTTACCCCGGACAGGGACTAATGAAAAACTGTTTTTT
CASPLPRTGTNEKLFF
>-|TRBV7-9|TRBJ2-3|-|15
TGTGCCAGCACCGCTCGCGGCGCTTCCACAGATACGCAGTATTTT
CASTARGASTDTQYF
>-|TRBV9|TRBJ2-1|-|15
TGTGCCAGCAGCGTAGCCACGGGCCCCGACAATGAGCAGTTCTTC
CASSVATGPDNEQFF
>TRBD2|TRBV19|TRBJ2-3|-|15
TGTGCCAGTACCCTGGGACTAGCGGTCACAGATACGCAGTATTTT
CASTLGLAVTDTQYF
>TRBD1|TRBV10-3|TRBJ1-5|once|15
TGTGCCATCCATCCGACAGGGGAAAGCAATCAGCCCCAGCATTTT
CAIHPTGESNQPQHF
>-|TRBV7-8|TRBJ1-1|-|14
TGTGCCAGCACGGCGTCTAGCGTAAACAATGAAGCTTTCTTT
CASTASSVNNEAFF